Shown below are 27 T cell receptor beta chains from a single sample sequenced in a study of cytomegalovirus exposure and HLA in healthy donors. TCRdb keeps only in-frame clones here, not all; method: immunoSEQ multiplex PCR. The sample includes 65,000 or so clones, 92% of them seen just once. Sample: PBMCs. The origin of the receptors is a woman aged 18-35 years in good health and CMV-seronegative.

The genes are TRBV21-1 and TRBJ1-2; whether TRBD1, the table's D call, matches the DNA was not checked. TRBV21-1 is a documented pseudogene. CDR3 length: 16 amino acids. DNA for the CDR3: TGTGCCAGCAGCAAAGTAAGGGGCGTGGGCCCCAGGGGCTACACCTTC. Its protein product is CASSKVRGVGPRGYTF.

The V call is TRBV29-1, the J call TRBJ2-5; D may be TRBD1 (6 bases). Germline values: CDR1 SQVTM, CDR2 ANQGSEA. The CDR3 sequence is 13 residues long. V lost 4 bases, J lost 0 bases, and 9 bases lay in between. The CDR3 loop is CSVVGHNQETQYF. The CDR3 DNA reads TGCAGCGTTGTGGGACACAACCAAGAGACCCAGTACTTC.

This rearrangement joins TRBV9 to TRBJ2-7; TRBD2 matches 8 bases. J was trimmed by 5 bases and V by 0 bases; bases with no gene match: 4. Germline lookup yields CDR1 SGDLS and CDR2 YYNGEE. The CDR3 is 14 residues long. CDR3 protein: CASSVAREDNEQYF. The CDR3 DNA follows: TGTGCCAGCAGCGTAGCGCGGGAGGATAACGAGCAGTACTTC.

The rearrangement joins TRBV5-1 to TRBJ2-5, with 7 bases that match TRBD1. The CDR3 totals 14 residues. CDR1 is SGHRS, CDR2 YFSETQ, per germline. V shed 4 bases and J 1 base; nucleotides not matched to a gene: 4. The DNA of the CDR3 is TGCGCCAGCAGCAAGGGGACAGTCCAAGAGACCCAGTACTTC. It codes for CASSKGTVQETQYF.

The CDR3 spells CASTSYYEQYF. Here the CDR3 DNA reads TGTGCCAGCACCTCGTACTACGAGCAGTACTTC. The chain has TRBV6-1 and TRBJ2-7, with D hard to call. This CDR3 comprises 11 residues. Looked up from germline, CDR1 is MNHNS and CDR2 is SASEGT. The V end was cut by 7 bases, the J end by 3 bases, with 7 bases between.

The chain joins TRBV18 to TRBJ2-5; no clear D gene. V lost 1 base, J lost 3 bases, and 9 bases lay in between. The CDR3 is 14 amino acids. CDR1 is KGHSH and CDR2 is LQKENI in the germline V gene. The DNA for the CDR3 is TGTGCCAGCTCACCACGCGAACAGAAAGAGACCCAGTACTTC. Amino acid sequence: CASSPREQKETQYF. The full variable domain, with the rest looked up from reference TRBV18 and TRBJ2-5, is NAGVMQNPRHLVRRRGQEARLRCSPMKGHSHVYWYRQLPEEGLKFMVYLQKENIIDESGMPKERFSAEFPKEGPSILRIQQVVRGDSAAYFCASSPREQKETQYFGPGTRLLVL.

V and J are TRBV10-3 and TRBJ1-3; 7 nucleotides align to TRBD1. With V trimmed by 5 bases and J by 6 bases, 4 bases remained unmatched. Germline V lookup: CDR1 ENHRY, CDR2 SYGVKD. The CDR3 runs 13 residues. The CDR3 bases are TGTGCCATCAGTACAGGGGTCGAAAACACCATATATTTT. Amino acid sequence: CAISTGVENTIYF.

The rearrangement links TRBV4-1 to TRBJ2-7, with 8 positions matching TRBD2. Looked up from germline, CDR1 is MGHRA and CDR2 is YSYEKL. The CDR3 is 14 amino acids. V trimming: 0 bases; J trimming: 5 bases; junction bases outside the gene matches: 3. This chain's CDR3 is CASSQEGLANEQYF. The CDR3 coding sequence is TGCGCCAGCAGCCAAGAAGGACTAGCTAACGAGCAGTACTTC.

The chain has TRBV27 and TRBJ2-1; TRBD2 agrees at 11 bases. In germline, CDR1 is MNHEY, CDR2 SMNVEV (reference sequence). The CDR3 covers 12 residues. The CDR3 region is CATTSGGNEQFF. DNA of the CDR3: TGTGCAACCACTAGCGGGGGCAATGAGCAGTTCTTC.

This chain connects TRBV7-2 to TRBJ2-5, with 8 bases aligning to TRBD2. V lost 10 bases, J lost 2 bases, and 6 bases stayed unmatched. The CDR3 totals 13 residues. Germline CDR1 and CDR2: SGHTA and FQGNSA. DNA of the CDR3: TGTGCCACCCGGGGCGGGGGGCAAGAGACCCAGTACTTC. Translated, it gives CATRGGGQETQYF.

The rearrangement joins TRBV11-2 to TRBJ1-3; tentative D call: TRBD1 (6 bases). Trimming took off 4 bases at V and 1 base at J, with 11 bases between the two ends. The CDR3 is made up of 15 amino acids. CDR1 is SGHAT and CDR2 is FQNNGV in the germline V gene. The CDR3 protein is CASSSGQISGNTIYF. CDR3 sequence (DNA): TGTGCCAGCAGCTCAGGACAGATATCTGGAAACACCATATATTTT.

This clone was counted a single time. V gene TRBV6-4 combines with J gene TRBJ2-1, with TRBD2 matching 11 bases. V lost 0 bases, J lost 8 bases, and 6 bases stayed unmatched. The CDR3 is made up of 16 amino acids. The germline V gene has CDR1 MRHNA and CDR2 SNTAGT. CDR3 DNA: TGTGCCAGCAGTGACTCGAGTGGGACTAGCGGCTATGAGCAGTTCTTC. It translates to CASSDSSGTSGYEQFF.

The chain employs TRBV7-2 and TRBJ2-7; 8 positions agree with TRBD2. Looked up from germline, CDR1 is SGHTA and CDR2 is FQGNSA. V lost 2 bases to trimming and J lost 3 bases; unmatched junction nucleotides: 9. The CDR3 runs 16 residues. CDR3 sequence (DNA): TGTGCCAGCAGCTTATTCGCGGGAGGATCTCTCTACGAGCAGTACTTC. Translated, it gives CASSLFAGGSLYEQYF.

This chain joins TRBV18 and TRBJ1-2, with D maybe TRBD1 (5 bases). Trimming removed 2 bases from V and 0 bases from J, with 10 bases in between. From germline, CDR1 is KGHSH and CDR2 LQKENI. This CDR3 spans 15 amino acids. The DNA for the CDR3 is TGTGCCAGCTCACCAAGTAACAGGCCTAACTATGGCTACACCTTC. Encoded protein: CASSPSNRPNYGYTF.

The rearrangement joins TRBV4-2 to TRBJ2-1, with 10 bases lining up with TRBD2. V lost 1 base and J lost 4; bases outside the gene matches: 4. CDR1 LGHNA and CDR2 YNFKEQ come from the germline V gene. There are 16 residues in the CDR3. The CDR3 DNA sequence: TGTGCCAGCAGCCAAGCAGCGGGGGGGGAATACAATGAGCAGTTCTTC. It codes for CASSQAAGGEYNEQFF.

This rearrangement joins TRBV19 to TRBJ1-2; D is possibly TRBD1 (6 bases). V lost 7 bases and J lost 2, with 17 bases in between. The V gene's germline CDR1 is LNHDA and CDR2 SQIVND (reference sequence). This CDR3 has 15 amino acids. In DNA form, the CDR3 reads TGTGCCAGTACCCCGAGCATACAGGGAAACTATGGCTACACCTTC. Residues: CASTPSIQGNYGYTF.

This rearrangement joins TRBV5-1 to TRBJ1-4; TRBD1 might be the D (6 bases). Germline CDR1 and CDR2: SGHRS and YFSETQ. Trimming removed 5 bases from V and 7 bases from J, with 18 bases in between. The CDR3 loop spans 15 amino acids. The CDR3 coding sequence is TGCGCCAGCAGTTCTGAAGGGGGAAGGGGTGAAAAACTGTTTTTT. Its translation is CASSSEGGRGEKLFF.

The gene calls are TRBV6-4 and TRBJ2-2, with D maybe TRBD2 (6 bases). This CDR3 is 16 amino acids long. Germline-derived CDR1 and CDR2 are MRHNA and SNTAGT. Between the trimmed V and J ends, which lost 0 bases and 5 bases, there was a span of 13 bases. CDR3 residues: CASSDSPGRETGELFF. The CDR3 nucleotides read TGTGCCAGCAGTGACTCCCCAGGTCGGGAGACCGGGGAGCTGTTTTTT.

This chain connects TRBV25-1 to TRBJ2-1; tentative D call: TRBD2 (6 bases). Germline CDR1 reads MGHDK; CDR2 reads SYGVNS. The CDR3 has 13 amino acids. The V gene lost 10 bases and the J gene lost 6 bases, with 16 bases spanning the gap. The CDR3 sequence: CATDGGTGNEQFF. CDR3 sequence (DNA): TGTGCCACCGACGGGGGTACAGGCAATGAGCAGTTCTTC. The whole variable domain, filled in from reference TRBV25-1 and TRBJ2-1, reads EADIYQTPRYLVIGTGKKITLECSQTMGHDKMYWYQQDPGMELHLIHYSYGVNSTEKGDLSSESTVSRIRTEHFPLTLESARPSHTSQYLCATDGGTGNEQFFGPGTRLTVL.

This rearrangement joins TRBV29-1 to TRBJ1-2, with no clear D. The length of the CDR3 is 11 residues. CDR1 SQVTM and CDR2 ANQGSEA come from the germline V gene. The V gene lost 4 bases and the J gene lost 6 bases, with 9 bases spanning the gap. The CDR3 sequence: CSVGIYNGYTF. For the CDR3, the DNA is TGCAGCGTTGGTATTTACAATGGCTACACCTTC.

The chain is built from TRBV2 and TRBJ1-1, with D maybe TRBD1 (6 bases). Germline lookup yields CDR1 SNHLY and CDR2 FYNNEI. CDR3 size: 14 residues. V shed 3 bases and J shed 5 bases, with 13 bases lying between them. CDR3 coding DNA: TGTGCCAGCAGTGACCCACAGGGCGGTACTGAAGCTTTCTTT. This sequence encodes CASSDPQGGTEAFF. The whole variable domain, filled in from reference TRBV2 and TRBJ1-1, reads EPEVTQTPSHQVTQMGQEVILRCVPISNHLYFYWYRQILGQKVEFLVSFYNNEISEKSEIFDDQFSVERPDGSNFTLKIRSTKLEDSAMYFCASSDPQGGTEAFFGQGTRLTVV.

This chain links TRBV5-1 with TRBJ2-7; tentatively, D is TRBD1 (6 bases). Trimming stripped 4 bases from V and 2 bases from J, with 16 bases between. Per the germline V gene, CDR1 is SGHRS and CDR2 is YFSETQ. The CDR3 consists of 15 residues. CDR3 DNA: TGCGCCAGCAGCGGCTCACAGGACAGCGCCTACGAGCAGTACTTC. Its protein is CASSGSQDSAYEQYF.

This clone has a single count. The chain uses TRBV5-4 and TRBJ1-4; no reliable D call. CDR1 is SGHNT, CDR2 YYREEE, per germline (reference sequence). The CDR3 totals 13 residues. The V end was cut by 4 bases, the J end by 4 bases, with 8 bases between. The CDR3: CASSGSGNEKLFF. Here the CDR3 DNA reads TGTGCCAGCAGCGGATCGGGTAATGAAAAACTGTTTTTT.

This clone was found once. This chain links TRBV9 with TRBJ1-2, with TRBD1 matching over 10 bases. The CDR3 length is 17 residues. Germline V lookup: CDR1 SGDLS, CDR2 YYNGEE. Unmatched junction bases numbered 18, after V lost 5 bases and J lost 8 bases. The CDR3 here is CASRAPGQGTPLGGYTF. The CDR3 nucleotides read TGTGCCAGCAGGGCCCCGGGACAGGGGACCCCGCTGGGAGGCTACACCTTC.

This clone was seen many times. The V gene is TRBV6-4, the J gene TRBJ2-6; no clear D gene. V lost 3 bases and J lost 4, with 7 bases in between. This CDR3 comprises 14 residues. Germline CDR1 and CDR2: MRHNA and SNTAGT. The CDR3 DNA reads TGTGCCAGCAGTGAGAGCGAAGGGGCCAACGTCCTGACTTTC. Translated, it gives CASSESEGANVLTF.

V is TRBV7-8 and J is TRBJ2-7; TRBD1 is a possible D gene (6 bases). The CDR3 spans 15 residues. Trimming stripped 5 bases from V and 2 bases from J, with 16 bases between. CDR1 and CDR2 from the germline V gene are SGHVS and FQNEAQ. CDR3 protein: CASSPLGTKAYEQYF. In DNA form, the CDR3 reads TGTGCCAGCAGCCCCCTAGGGACAAAAGCCTACGAGCAGTACTTC.

This clone was found once. The chain employs TRBV11-3 and TRBJ1-5; D gene ambiguous. In germline, CDR1 is SGHNT, CDR2 YENEEA. This CDR3 has 13 amino acids. The V and J ends lost 2 bases and 7 bases respectively, with 9 bases between them. The chain's CDR3 is CASSLSSQQPQHF. The CDR3 nucleotides are TGTGCCAGCAGCTTATCCTCACAACAGCCCCAGCATTTT.